These T cell receptor beta chains were read from a single sample in a study of T-cell memory formation after mild COVID-19. Using its own MiXCR run on the 5' RACE reads, TCRdb lists one record per CDR3 protein. The profile covers 200,000 to 300,000 distinct CDR3 sequences, with around a tenth appearing a single time and 22% taken by the ten largest. Specimen: PBMCs or a T cell subset sorted from them (not recorded which). The receptors were sampled from a man between 18 and 35 years old who had mild COVID-19 (a few samples of this study predate the infection). Cell type and time point are not known. CDR3s include the opening cysteine and the closing phenylalanine or tryptophan. Each record gives: clone size, J gene, V gene, D gene, CDR3 protein, CDR3 DNA. D genes are given only for firm matches. Only part of the rows carry a size: once, few, many, or a class if the clone is expanded.

many | TRBJ2-1 | TRBV20-1 | TRBD2 | CSARGGGYNEQFF | TGCAGTGCTAGAGGCGGGGGTTACAATGAGCAGTTCTTC
few | TRBJ2-5 | TRBV5-1 | . | CASSRPGSGRRETQYF | TGCGCCAGCAGTCGCCCCGGTAGCGGACGAAGGGAGACCCAGTACTTC
few | TRBJ2-5 | TRBV7-2 | . | CASSLNSGGETQYF | TGTGCCAGCAGCTTAAACAGTGGAGGGGAGACCCAGTACTTC
. | TRBJ2-5 | TRBV2 | . | CASGLRETQYF | TGTGCTTCAGGGCTACGGGAGACCCAGTACTTC
many | TRBJ2-5 | TRBV20-1 | . | CSASEVAETQYF | TGCAGTGCTAGCGAGGTAGCTGAGACCCAGTACTTC
. | TRBJ2-6 | TRBV29-1 | . | CSADGVLTF | TGCAGCGCTGACGGGGTCCTGACTTTC
. | TRBJ2-2 | TRBV5-1 | . | CASSRRPVGAETGELFF | TGCGCCAGCAGCCGACGCCCGGTTGGAGCCGAAACCGGGGAGCTGTTTTTT
few | TRBJ2-3 | TRBV4-3 | . | CASSRGPSTDTQYF | TGCGCCAGCAGCCGAGGCCCAAGCACAGATACGCAGTATTTT
. | TRBJ2-5 | TRBV15 | . | CATSRDLSDPKETQYF | TGTGCCACCAGCAGAGATTTGTCAGATCCCAAAGAGACCCAGTACTTC
few | TRBJ1-1 | TRBV7-9 | TRBD1 | CASSSTTGVEAFF | TGTGCCAGCAGCTCAACGACAGGGGTGGAAGCTTTCTTT
. | TRBJ1-6 | TRBV12-3/TRBV12-4 | TRBD1 | CASTAQGAIGSPLHF | TGTGCCAGCACCGCACAGGGGGCCATAGGATCACCCCTCCACTTT
. | TRBJ1-2 | TRBV6-1 | . | CASSEARGHGYTF | TGTGCCAGCAGTGAAGCTCGCGGCCATGGCTACACCTTC
many | TRBJ1-4 | TRBV29-1 | TRBD1 | CSVETGQNEKLFF | TGCAGCGTTGAGACAGGGCAGAATGAAAAACTGTTTTTT
. | TRBJ2-5 | TRBV27 | TRBD2 | CASSGLARETQYF | TGTGCCAGCAGCGGACTAGCTCGGGAGACCCAGTACTTC
. | TRBJ2-3 | TRBV5-1 | . | CASSGGGFSTDTQYF | TGCGCCAGCAGCGGAGGGGGCTTTAGCACAGATACGCAGTATTTT
. | TRBJ2-3 | TRBV9 | . | CASSPPTSNGLAVTQYF | TGTGCCAGCAGCCCCCCGACTAGTAATGGGTTGGCGGTTACGCAGTATTTT
. | TRBJ2-5 | TRBV10-2 | TRBD2 | CASKTSGGYQETQYF | TGCGCCAGCAAGACCAGCGGGGGGTACCAAGAGACCCAGTACTTC
few | TRBJ2-5 | TRBV7-2 | . | CASSWTQETQYF | TGTGCCAGCAGCTGGACTCAAGAGACCCAGTACTTC
. | TRBJ1-2 | TRBV6-2/TRBV6-3 | . | CASSSRGGLYGYTF | TGTGCCAGCAGTTCCAGGGGAGGTCTCTATGGCTACACCTTC
. | TRBJ2-3 | TRBV5-1 | . | CASRLERARDTQYF | TGCGCCAGCCGCCTGGAAAGGGCGAGAGATACGCAGTATTTT
few | TRBJ2-7 | TRBV18 | TRBD1 | CASSTPGTGPYEQYF | TGTGCCAGCTCAACTCCCGGGACAGGGCCCTACGAGCAGTACTTC
few | TRBJ1-1 | TRBV28 | TRBD1 | CASSSPGQMNTEAFF | TGTGCCAGCAGTTCCCCGGGACAGATGAACACTGAAGCTTTCTTT
few | TRBJ1-1 | TRBV10-2 | . | CATRQVRMNTEAFF | TGCGCCACCCGCCAGGTTCGCATGAACACTGAAGCTTTCTTT
few | TRBJ1-4 | TRBV7-9 | . | CASSPWGGREDEKLFF | TGTGCCAGCAGCCCCTGGGGTGGTCGGGAGGATGAAAAACTGTTTTTT
few | TRBJ1-1 | TRBV4-3 | . | CASSQERGDTEAFF | TGCGCCAGCAGCCAAGAACGGGGGGACACTGAAGCTTTCTTT
many | TRBJ2-2 | TRBV3-1 | . | CASSQLLGQSVGELFF | TGTGCCAGCAGCCAATTGCTAGGACAGTCCGTCGGGGAGCTGTTTTTT
. | TRBJ2-3 | TRBV20-1 | . | CSATELAGLGSNTQYF | TGCAGTGCTACCGAACTAGCCGGGCTCGGAAGCAATACGCAGTATTTT
few | TRBJ2-7 | TRBV7-2 | TRBD1 | CASSWDRGPYEQYF | TGTGCCAGCAGCTGGGACAGGGGGCCCTACGAGCAGTACTTC
. | TRBJ1-6 | TRBV7-2 | . | CASSLPSTVNSPLHF | TGTGCCAGCAGCCTCCCTAGTACGGTTAATTCACCCCTCCACTTT
few | TRBJ1-3 | TRBV18 | . | CASSPPSGYHGNTIYF | TGTGCCAGCTCACCACCGTCAGGGTATCATGGAAACACCATATATTTT
few | TRBJ2-6 | TRBV20-1 | . | CSANPSGANVLTF | TGCAGTGCCAACCCCTCTGGGGCCAACGTCCTGACTTTC
. | TRBJ2-1 | TRBV25-1 | . | CASFTGKEQFF | TGTGCCAGCTTTACAGGGAAGGAGCAGTTCTTC
many | TRBJ2-5 | TRBV7-8 | . | CASSPPPWTQYF | TGTGCCAGCAGCCCTCCCCCCTGGACCCAGTACTTC